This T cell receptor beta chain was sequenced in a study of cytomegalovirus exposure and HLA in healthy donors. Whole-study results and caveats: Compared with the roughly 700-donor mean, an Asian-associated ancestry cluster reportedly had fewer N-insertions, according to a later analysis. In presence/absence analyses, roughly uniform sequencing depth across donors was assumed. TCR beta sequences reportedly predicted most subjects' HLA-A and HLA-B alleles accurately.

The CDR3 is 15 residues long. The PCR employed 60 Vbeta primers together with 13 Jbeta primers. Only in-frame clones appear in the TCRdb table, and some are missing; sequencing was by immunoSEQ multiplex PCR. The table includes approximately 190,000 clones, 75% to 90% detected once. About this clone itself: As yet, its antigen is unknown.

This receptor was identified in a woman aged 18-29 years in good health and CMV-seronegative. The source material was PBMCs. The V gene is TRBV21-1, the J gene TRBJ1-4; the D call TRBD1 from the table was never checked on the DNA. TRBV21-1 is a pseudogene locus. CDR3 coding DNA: TGTGCCAGCAGCAAACCAGGGGCCAATAATGAAAAACTGTTTTTT. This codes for CASSKPGANNEKLFF.